This T cell receptor (beta chain) came from a study of blood T cell repertoires in COVID-19. The CDR3 sequence is 17 residues long. Between the trimmed V and J ends, which lost 3 bases and 2 bases, there was a span of 17 bases. The germline V gene encodes CDR1 SGHDN and CDR2 FVKESK. Using immunoSEQ multiplex PCR, the repertoire was profiled, and TCRdb retains in-frame clones only, with some absent. The sample includes around 500,000 clones, about nine tenths of them seen just once. All enrollees were roughly 18 to 100 years old and from 24 US areas. Participants' reported clinical history set cohort assignment.

Source material: PBMCs or T cells enriched from blood (not recorded which). The rearrangement uses TRBV14 and TRBJ2-1, with D perhaps matching TRBD2 (6 bases). This clonotype originated in a woman between 55 and 75 years old who had recovered from COVID-19. The CDR3: CASSHLWRDAAYNEQFF. CDR3 bases: TGTGCCAGCAGCCATCTCTGGCGGGACGCCGCCTACAATGAGCAGTTCTTC.